Sequencing of this T cell receptor (beta chain) was carried out in a study of blood T cell repertoires in COVID-19 (TCRdb year 2020). In terms of the full investigation: Collaborator samples came from the United States, Italy and Spain and covered acute and convalescent phases of COVID-19. The dataset comprised deeply sampled blood TCRbeta repertoires from subjects exposed to, actively infected with, or recovered from COVID-19. The repertoires were released in a freely available public database intended as a resource for research on the immune response to SARS-CoV-2. The sample metadata nearly always contained a de-identified subject ID, COVID-19 status, age in years and sex. Where available, HLA class I and class II types were taken from metadata supplied by the sample provider and were not determined by assay-based typing. The prospective study material was composed of cDNA or gDNA derived from T cells, B-cell-depleted T cells, or PBMCs. Samples were obtained from the ongoing ImmuneRACE study (first 160 participants) and from some 1,200 subjects provided by 6 global collaborators.

What the work shows at the level of the full study, not this receptor alone: How much clinical and demographic metadata was included differed by source and by participant, and the metadata was provided uncurated.

Whole blood was collected in K2EDTA tubes by collaborating institutions according to the institutions' own protocols. For TCRbeta analysis, collaborators shipped samples as frozen whole blood, isolated PBMCs, or DNA extracted from either of those sample types. This clone occurred once. Its antigen target is currently unknown. No much larger clonotype is one base removed from it; base qualities were not supplied. The immunoSEQ Assay, a bias-controlled multiplex PCR, was used to amplify TCRbeta CDR3 regions from genomic DNA. Per the authors' processing: The number of nucleated cells in each sample was estimated by amplification of reference gene primers within the assay. Sequence reads were collapsed and filtered to measure the absolute abundance of every unique TCRbeta CDR3 rearrangement. For each sample, productive Simpson clonality was calculated by taking the square root of Simpson's diversity index across productive rearrangements. Here the immuneACCESS table is served through TCRdb, limited to in-frame sequences with V and J called. Missing clones are a known gap in these copies; in checked studies unresolved V genes cover under half, and the rest lacks a known reason. V, J and clone size reflect that table, while D and trimming were determined from the DNA. The sample profile shows 65,000 to 90,000 clones; 83% of them were found once. The biggest ten clones account for roughly 30% of the sample.

From its cysteine to its phenylalanine, the CDR3 spans 15 amino acids. Kept here is only the CDR3 DNA, which spans 45 bases and is read in frame from base 1. Cut back by 5 bases and 5 bases, the V and J ends lie 18 bases apart. Reading the germline V gene gives CDR1 SGHTA and CDR2 FQGNSA. Rearrangement joined TRBV7-2 to TRBJ2-5; TRBD2 could be the D gene, as 7 bases match. This sequence was found in a woman aged 80 or over with acute or convalescent COVID-19. Material: peripheral blood. The CDR3 reads CASSPVGARGETQYF. The DNA sequence is as follows: TGTGCCAGCAGCCCCGTGGGGGCGCGGGGGGAGACCCAGTACTTC.